This T cell receptor beta chain originates from a study of T cells in Graves' hyperthyroidism and ophthalmopathy. The wider study: Before any treatment, at initial diagnosis, peripheral blood was collected.

Ten or more counts support this clonotype. Clinical symptoms, serum thyroxine, TRAb, thyroid ultrasound and orbital computed tomography informed diagnoses. Fresh peripheral blood, 10 ml, was the source of the PBMCs. Amplification of TCR beta CDR3 regions was performed using RNA transcripts as template. A first-round RT-PCR of the TCR CDR3 used the HTBI primer set. MiXCR, applied by TCRdb to the multiplex PCR reads, yields one record per CDR3 protein. The table has 250,000 or so distinct CDR3 sequences, 16% seen once. Germline CDR1 and CDR2: SGHVS and FNYEAQ. The CDR3 is 15 amino acids. V lost 1 base and J lost 3, with 10 bases in between.

This clonotype originated in a woman under 30 with Graves' ophthalmopathy. The rearrangement links TRBV7-6 to TRBJ2-1; D might be TRBD2 (6 bases). Material: blood. The CDR3 bases are TGTGCCAGCAGCTTAGACGGGGGTGACTACAATGAGCAGTTCTTC. Its translation is CASSLDGGDYNEQFF.